The source of this T cell receptor beta chain is a study of blood T cell repertoires in COVID-19 (dated by TCRdb to the early 2020s). A note on the overall study: The collaborator samples originated in the United States, Italy and Spain and spanned the acute and convalescent phases of COVID-19. The prospective study material was composed of cDNA or gDNA derived from T cells, B-cell-depleted T cells, or PBMCs. Subjects who had been exposed to COVID-19, were actively infected with it, or had recovered from it provided the deeply sampled blood TCRbeta repertoires that made up the dataset. The repertoires were released in a freely available public database meant as a resource for research on the immune response to SARS-CoV-2. The samples were drawn from the first 160 participants of the ongoing ImmuneRACE study and from 1,254 subjects provided by 6 global collaborators. Sample metadata almost always included a de-identified subject ID, COVID-19 status, age in years and sex. Where available, HLA class I and class II types were taken from metadata supplied by the sample provider and were not determined by assay-based typing. Results the study describes overall, beyond this receptor: The quantity of clinical and demographic metadata differed by source and by participant and was supplied without curation.

The CDR3 goes from the cysteine to the phenylalanine over 15 residues. The DNA shown is the 45-base CDR3, in frame from base 1. Trimming takes 5 bases off V and 2 bases off J; junction bases not matched to a gene: 6. CDR1 and CDR2 (LNHDA, SQIVND) derive from the germline V gene (reference sequence). A remark on this clone: Its cognate antigen has yet to be identified. Base qualities are not at hand, and no much larger clone is one base apart.

The immunoSEQ Assay, a bias-controlled multiplex PCR, was used to amplify TCRbeta CDR3 regions from genomic DNA. On the study's bioinformatics: Within the assay, amplification of reference gene primers was used to estimate how many nucleated cells each sample contained. To quantify the absolute abundance of each unique TCRbeta CDR3 rearrangement, sequence reads were collapsed and filtered. For each sample, productive Simpson clonality was calculated as the square root of Simpson's diversity index over productive rearrangements. This is the immuneACCESS table as TCRdb keeps it, with only in-frame sequences that have V and J called. A part of the clones is gone; compared with another copy, unresolved V genes explain less than half, and the rest is unexplained. From that table come the V and J calls and clone size; the DNA was used to work out D and trimming. A total of under 300,000 clones appear in this sample, around 85% of them only once. The ten largest clonotypes hold 6.2% of the sample.

The collaborating institutions used their own protocols to collect whole blood in K2EDTA tubes. For TCRbeta analysis, collaborator samples were shipped as frozen whole blood, as isolated PBMCs, or as DNA extracted from either sample type. The chain is encoded by TRBV19 joined to TRBJ2-4; 7 bases in between match TRBD1. The sequence derives from a man aged 55 to 69 with acute or convalescent COVID-19. The source material was peripheral blood. The sequenced DNA: TGTGCCAGTAGTCCTCAGACAGGGACCAAAAACATTCAGTACTTC. It translates as CASSPQTGTKNIQYF.